This TCR beta chain was observed in a study of CD8+ T cells in alopecia areata. The study's findings and limits: Under tofacitinib, fewer expanded CD8+ clones appeared among the top 100 scalp clones. Scalp and blood samples kept many expanded lesional clones throughout tofacitinib.

Treatment reported: oral pan-JAK inhibitor, 5-10 mg twice daily. RNA extraction was followed by reverse transcription into cDNA, which acted as the sequencing template. Data came from immunoSEQ multiplex PCR; TCRdb stores just in-frame clones and leaves some out. The sample has approximately 210,000 clones, roughly three fifths seen once. This CDR3 spans 15 amino acids. Germline lookup yields CDR1 SGDLS and CDR2 YYNGEE. Trimming removed 0 bases from V and 1 base from J, with 10 bases in between. This clone was seen a single time. The antigen is unknown. The TCR comes from a human donor with alopecia areata. The V call is TRBV9, the J call TRBJ1-1, with D hard to call. The sequenced sample was CD4+ T cells sorted from blood, obtained at week 44, from a patient treated with tofacitinib. The CDR3 spells CASSVATRANTEAFF. CDR3 DNA sequence: TGTGCCAGCAGCGTAGCTACGAGGGCGAACACTGAAGCTTTCTTT. Drawing the rest from reference TRBV9 and TRBJ1-1, the complete variable domain is DSGVTQTPKHLITATGQRVTLRCSPRSGDLSVYWYQQSLDQGLQFLIQYYNGEERAKGNILERFSAQQFPDLHSELNLSSLELGDSALYFCASSVATRANTEAFFGQGTRLTVV.